This T cell receptor (beta chain) was found in a study of shared clonotypes between healthy human individuals. Sequencing used immunoSEQ multiplex PCR; TCRdb keeps in-frame clones, though not all of them. The repertoire includes over a million clones, roughly 97% of them detected once, and more than 0.9% sits in the top ten. Notes on this clone: Its antigen is undetermined.

General study findings and limits: Sampling was confined to blood; repertoires within tissues likely differ. Naive CD4 clonotypes were shared across a handful of donors at about 5%.

The sequence derives from a man aged 30 to 39 in good health. Specimen: naive CD4+ T cells sorted from blood. Subset described: CD45RA+ positively selected.

DNA of the CDR3: TGTGCCAGCAGCTTATTAAGCTTAGGATCCGAGCAGTACTTC. It specifies CASSLLSLGSEQYF. The chain recombines TRBV7-9 with TRBJ2-7; D is unresolved. CDR1 SEHNR and CDR2 FQNEAQ come from the germline V gene (reference sequence). The CDR3 is made up of 14 amino acids. Trimming removed 2 bases from V and 6 bases from J, with 14 bases in between.